Below, 17 T cell receptor beta chains from the same sample are listed, as sequenced in a study of cytomegalovirus exposure and HLA in healthy donors. PCR employed 60 Vbeta and 13 Jbeta primers. Method: immunoSEQ multiplex PCR; TCRdb's copy keeps in-frame clones and lacks some. The data contain around 30,000 clones, about three fifths of them singletons. Sequenced: PBMCs. All receptors come from a man aged 50-60 years in good health and CMV-seropositive.

This clone came up a few times. The chain couples TRBV30 to TRBJ1-5; 8 positions agree with TRBD1. Germline V CDR1 and CDR2: GTSNPN, SVGIG (reference sequence). There are 13 residues in the CDR3. J was trimmed by 7 bases and V by 8 bases; bases with no gene match: 10. The chain's CDR3 is CAVYQGAGQPQHF. The CDR3 DNA reads TGTGCCGTCTACCAGGGGGCAGGACAGCCCCAGCATTTT.

The genes are TRBV5-6 and TRBJ1-1; D not certain. The CDR3 consists of 11 residues. CDR1 is SGHDT and CDR2 is YYEEEE in the germline V gene. With 4 bases removed from V and 4 bases from J, the gap between germline ends came to 5 bases. CDR3 coding DNA: TGTGCCAGCAGCCGTTTCACTGAAGCTTTCTTT. Amino acids: CASSRFTEAFF.

The chain couples TRBV13 to TRBJ2-1, with D unresolved. Germline lookup yields CDR1 PRHDT and CDR2 FYEKMQ (reference sequence). V lost 5 bases and J lost 0, with 5 bases in between. The CDR3 runs to 13 residues. CDR3 nucleotide sequence: TGTGCCAGCAGCCCCAGCTCCTACAATGAGCAGTTCTTC. It codes for CASSPSSYNEQFF.

The V and J genes are TRBV6-1 and TRBJ2-3, with 15 nucleotides matching TRBD2. Looked up from germline, CDR1 is MNHNS and CDR2 is SASEGT. The CDR3 sequence is 15 residues long. Germline trimming cut 4 bases from V and 4 bases from J; bases unmatched to any gene: 0. CDR3 in amino acids: CASSGTSGGADTQYF. The CDR3 bases are TGTGCCAGCAGTGGGACTAGCGGGGGGGCAGATACGCAGTATTTT.

This clone came up many times. The chain joins TRBV6-6 to TRBJ2-5, with no clear D. The ends were cut back, 5 bases at V and 4 bases at J, with 8 bases in the middle. The CDR3 has 12 amino acids. CDR1 is MNHNY and CDR2 is SVGAGI in the germline V gene (reference sequence). CDR3 sequence reads: CASSARGETQYF. The CDR3 DNA sequence: TGTGCCAGCAGTGCCCGAGGAGAGACCCAGTACTTC.

This clone was counted once. CDR3 nucleotides: TGTGCCAGCTCAATACAGGGATTCAGCTCCTACAATGAGCAGTTCTTC. Its protein product is CASSIQGFSSYNEQFF. The V and J genes are TRBV2 and TRBJ2-1; D possibly corresponds to TRBD1 (6 bases). Per germline, CDR1 SNHLY and CDR2 FYNNEI. CDR3 length: 16 amino acids. V dropped 8 bases and J dropped 0 bases, with 17 bases sitting between them.

The V and J genes are TRBV28 and TRBJ1-4; D gene uncertain. The CDR3 has 14 amino acids. Germline lookup yields CDR1 MDHEN and CDR2 SYDVKM. V was trimmed by 5 bases and J by 1 base, leaving 8 bases between them. DNA of the CDR3: TGTGCCAGCAGTGCTGGAGGAACTAATGAAAAACTGTTTTTT. Translating it yields CASSAGGTNEKLFF.

The chain links TRBV30 to TRBJ1-1; 8 nucleotides line up with TRBD1. In germline, CDR1 is GTSNPN, CDR2 SVGIG (reference sequence). V lost 4 bases, J lost 8 bases, and 9 bases stayed unmatched. CDR3 length: 13 amino acids. CDR3 amino acids: CAWTLLGQGEAFF. DNA for the CDR3: TGTGCCTGGACCCTCCTTGGACAGGGCGAAGCTTTCTTT. The whole variable domain, remainder taken from reference TRBV30 and TRBJ1-1, is SQTIHQWPATLVQPVGSPLSLECTVEGTSNPNLYWYRQAAGRGLQLLFYSVGIGQISSEVPQNLSASRPQDRQFILSSKKLLLSDSGFYLCAWTLLGQGEAFFGQGTRLTVV.

CDR3 nucleotide sequence: TGTGCCAGCAGCTTAGCCTTGGGACAGACCTACGAGCAGTACTTC. It specifies CASSLALGQTYEQYF. The chain has TRBV7-2 and TRBJ2-7; 7 bases are a match to TRBD1. The germline CDR1 and CDR2 sequences are SGHTA and FQGNSA. Trimming took 0 bases from V and 2 from J; bases not matched to a gene: 4. The CDR3 consists of 15 residues.

The CDR3 bases are TGTGCCTGGAGCCCTTTGCCGGCAGATACGCAGTATTTT. This gives the protein CAWSPLPADTQYF. The J gene is TRBJ2-3, the V gene TRBV30; D ambiguous. With 3 bases removed from V and 4 bases from J, the gap between germline ends came to 11 bases. The CDR3 sequence is 13 residues long. Looked up from germline, CDR1 is GTSNPN and CDR2 is SVGIG (reference sequence).

The chain combines TRBV6-5 with TRBJ2-7, with 10 positions matching TRBD2. This CDR3 region has 12 residues. J gave up 4 bases and V 7 bases, and 1 base lay outside the gene matches. Germline lookup yields CDR1 MNHEY and CDR2 SVGAGI. CDR3 in amino acids: CASKRGGYEQYF. The CDR3 coding sequence is TGTGCCAGCAAGCGGGGGGGGTACGAGCAGTACTTC.

The rearrangement links TRBV6-5 to TRBJ2-7, with TRBD2 identical over 7 bases. There are 14 residues in the CDR3. V lost 2 bases to trimming and J lost 1 base; unmatched junction nucleotides: 2. Germline V CDR1 and CDR2: MNHEY, SVGAGI. CDR3: CASSYRRESYEQYF. The CDR3 region has the DNA TGTGCCAGCAGTTACCGGCGGGAGTCCTACGAGCAGTACTTC.

The rearrangement uses TRBV4-1 and TRBJ1-4, with 7 nucleotides matching TRBD1. Germline CDR1 MGHRA, CDR2 YSYEKL. The V gene end was trimmed by 0 bases and the J gene end by 5 bases; junction bases not matched to a gene: 9. CDR3 size: 17 residues. The CDR3 nucleotides read TGCGCCAGCAGCCAAGAAGGGGGCCGGGCACAAAATGAAAAACTGTTTTTT. Translated: CASSQEGGRAQNEKLFF.

This chain uses TRBV7-8 with TRBJ1-1; a weak D match, TRBD1 (5 bases). The CDR3 spans 14 residues. Germline CDR1 SGHVS, CDR2 FQNEAQ. V was cut by 5 bases and J by 6 bases, with 16 bases left in between. The CDR3 coding sequence is TGTGCCAGCAGCCGGCTGGGGCCGTACTCTGAAGCTTTCTTT. It is translated as CASSRLGPYSEAFF. Filled out from reference TRBV7-8 and TRBJ1-1, the complete variable domain reads GAGVSQSPRYKVAKRGQDVALRCDPISGHVSLFWYQQALGQGPEFLTYFQNEAQLDKSGLPSDRFFAERPEGSVSTLKIQRTQQEDSAVYLCASSRLGPYSEAFFGQGTRLTVV.

The rearrangement uses TRBV30 and TRBJ2-2; 7 nucleotides align to TRBD1. The V segment lost 5 bases and the J segment 6 bases; nucleotides outside the gene matches: 6. CDR3 length: 13 amino acids. The germline V gene has CDR1 GTSNPN and CDR2 SVGIG (reference sequence). In DNA form, the CDR3 reads TGTGCCTGGCGGGACAGTAGCGCCGGGGAGCTGTTTTTT. Its translation is CAWRDSSAGELFF.

A few counts support this clone. The chain combines TRBV10-1 with TRBJ2-5; TRBD1 might be the D (6 bases). V lost 4 bases and J 1 base, leaving 7 bases between the germline ends. Per germline, CDR1 WNHNN and CDR2 SYGVQD (reference sequence). The CDR3 sequence is 13 residues long. Here the CDR3 DNA reads TGCGCCAGCAGTGGGACAGTCCAAGAGACCCAGTACTTC. Amino acids: CASSGTVQETQYF.

The chain is built from TRBV5-1 and TRBJ2-5; no definite D call. The V end was cut by 4 bases, the J end by 0 bases, with 4 bases between. Germline-derived CDR1 and CDR2 are SGHRS and YFSETQ. The CDR3 runs to 12 residues. The CDR3 sequence: CASSPNQETQYF. The DNA for the CDR3 is TGCGCCAGCAGCCCCAACCAAGAGACCCAGTACTTC.